The T cell receptor (beta chain) described here comes from a study of T cells in localized non-small cell lung cancer. Study-level results: Elevated circulating T cell density in blood was associated with longer overall survival. T cell clonality was highest in uninvolved adjacent lung, above tumor. Sequencing, confined to only one tumor region, leaves heterogeneity possible. The study detected a median approximately 55 of the top 100 tumor clones in adjacent lung.

The CDR3 runs 18 residues. V was shortened by 0 bases and J by 0 bases, with 14 bases between the two germline ends. Germline V gene data show CDR1 as LGHNA and CDR2 as YSLEER. The table came from immunoSEQ multiplex PCR; TCRdb's copy has only in-frame clones and leaves some out. This sample yields some 55,000 clones, of which about 85% are seen a single time; about 20% belongs to the top ten. A word on this clone: The target antigen is unknown.

This chain joins TRBV4-3 and TRBJ1-4, with D perhaps matching TRBD1 (5 bases). The TCR comes from a female donor at least 60 years old with stage II squamous cell lung carcinoma. Sequences were derived from peripheral blood, sampled before any cancer treatment. The CDR3 region is CASSQDWGIGATNEKLFF. The DNA of the CDR3 is TGCGCCAGCAGCCAAGATTGGGGGATTGGGGCAACTAATGAAAAACTGTTTTTT.